The present TCR beta chain was sequenced within a study of blood T cell repertoires in COVID-19. Authors' data handling: The authors estimated nucleated cell counts from reference gene primer amplification. TCRdb's table, derived via immunoSEQ multiplex PCR, lists solely in-frame clones and lacks some. For V, J and clone size, that table is used; D and trimming come from the DNA. Among some 70,000 clones listed, around 87% were seen once. Unmatched junction bases numbered 9, after V lost 3 bases and J lost 0 bases. Germline-derived CDR1 and CDR2 are MNHNS and SASEGT. The CDR3 length is 18 residues. V is TRBV6-1 and J is TRBJ2-3; 10 bases line up with TRBD2. Sequencing was performed on peripheral blood. The sequence was collected from a man aged 45-65 years with active COVID-19. CDR3 residues: CASSEDGSGGDSTDTQYF. For the CDR3, the DNA is TGTGCCAGCAGTGAGGATGGGAGCGGGGGGGATAGCACAGATACGCAGTATTTT.